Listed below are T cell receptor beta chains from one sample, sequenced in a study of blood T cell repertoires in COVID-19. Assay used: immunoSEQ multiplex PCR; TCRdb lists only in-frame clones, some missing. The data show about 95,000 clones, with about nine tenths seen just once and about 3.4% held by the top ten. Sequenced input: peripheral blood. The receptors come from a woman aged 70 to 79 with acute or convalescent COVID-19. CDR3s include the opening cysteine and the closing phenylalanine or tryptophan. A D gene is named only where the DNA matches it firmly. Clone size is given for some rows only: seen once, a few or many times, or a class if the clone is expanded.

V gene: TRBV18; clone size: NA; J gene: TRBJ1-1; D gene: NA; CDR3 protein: CASSPLSTEAFF; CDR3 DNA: TGTGCCAGCTCACCTCTGAGCACTGAAGCTTTCTTT
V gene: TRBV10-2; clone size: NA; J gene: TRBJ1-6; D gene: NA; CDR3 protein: CASSEGLGGAFINSPLHF; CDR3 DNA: TGCGCCAGCAGTGAAGGGTTAGGAGGGGCCTTCATTAATTCACCCCTCCACTTT
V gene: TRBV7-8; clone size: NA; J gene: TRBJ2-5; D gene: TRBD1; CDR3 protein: CASSLKRDRVQETQYF; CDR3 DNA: TGTGCCAGCAGCCTAAAAAGAGACAGGGTCCAAGAGACCCAGTACTTC
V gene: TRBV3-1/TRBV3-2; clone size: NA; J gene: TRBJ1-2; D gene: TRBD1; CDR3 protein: CASSHASGTGINYGYTF; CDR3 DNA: TGTGCCAGCAGCCACGCCTCCGGGACAGGAATTAACTATGGCTACACCTTC
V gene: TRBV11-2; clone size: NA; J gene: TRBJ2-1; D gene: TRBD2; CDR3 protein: CASSSFKWREGRGEQFF; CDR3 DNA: TGTGCCAGCAGCTCATTCAAGTGGCGGGAGGGCCGGGGCGAGCAGTTCTTC
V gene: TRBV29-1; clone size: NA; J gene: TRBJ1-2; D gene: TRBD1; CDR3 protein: CSVDRGQNGYTF; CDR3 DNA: TGCAGCGTCGACAGGGGGCAAAATGGCTACACCTTC
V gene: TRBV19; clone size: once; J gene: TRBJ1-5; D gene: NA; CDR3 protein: CASSIKDIGTPQHF; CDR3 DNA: TGTGCCAGTAGTATTAAGGACATTGGTACGCCCCAGCATTTT
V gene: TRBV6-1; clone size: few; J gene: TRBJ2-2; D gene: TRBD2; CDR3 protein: CASSEMSGRATGELFF; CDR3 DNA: TGTGCCAGCAGTGAAATGAGCGGGAGGGCCACCGGGGAGCTGTTTTTT
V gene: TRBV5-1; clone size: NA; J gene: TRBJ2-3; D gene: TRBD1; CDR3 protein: CASSFYRGRVSTDTQYF; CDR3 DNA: TGCGCCAGCAGCTTTTACAGGGGGCGAGTTAGCACAGATACGCAGTATTTT
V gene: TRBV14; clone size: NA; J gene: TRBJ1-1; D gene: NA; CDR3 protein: CASSQYSTEAFF; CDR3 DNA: TGTGCCAGCAGCCAATACTCCACCGAAGCTTTCTTT
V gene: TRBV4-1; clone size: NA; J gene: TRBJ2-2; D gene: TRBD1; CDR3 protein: CASSLAGQGSTGELFF; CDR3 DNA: TGCGCCAGCAGCCTCGCGGGACAGGGGTCGACCGGGGAGCTGTTTTTT
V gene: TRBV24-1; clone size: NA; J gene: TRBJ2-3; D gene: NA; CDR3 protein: CATGGRGNTQYF; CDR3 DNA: TGTGCCACCGGGGGACGGGGGAATACGCAGTATTTT
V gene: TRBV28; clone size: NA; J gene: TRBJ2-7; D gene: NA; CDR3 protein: CATEAGGLYYEQYF; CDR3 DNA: TGTGCCACCGAAGCGGGTGGGCTTTACTACGAGCAGTACTTC